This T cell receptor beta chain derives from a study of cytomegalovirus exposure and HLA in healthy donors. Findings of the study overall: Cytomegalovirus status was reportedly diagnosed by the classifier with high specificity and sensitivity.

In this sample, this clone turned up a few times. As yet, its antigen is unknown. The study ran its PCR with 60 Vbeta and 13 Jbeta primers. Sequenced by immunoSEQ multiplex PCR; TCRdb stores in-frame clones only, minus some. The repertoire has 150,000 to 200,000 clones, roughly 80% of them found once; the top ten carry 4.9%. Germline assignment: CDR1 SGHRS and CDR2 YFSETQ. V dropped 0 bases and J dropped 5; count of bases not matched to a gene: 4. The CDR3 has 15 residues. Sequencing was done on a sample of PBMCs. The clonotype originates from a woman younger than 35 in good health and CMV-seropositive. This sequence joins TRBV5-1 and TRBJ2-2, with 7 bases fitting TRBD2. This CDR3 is CASSLGDGGTGELFF. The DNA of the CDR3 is TGCGCCAGCAGCTTGGGTGACGGGGGGACCGGGGAGCTGTTTTTT.